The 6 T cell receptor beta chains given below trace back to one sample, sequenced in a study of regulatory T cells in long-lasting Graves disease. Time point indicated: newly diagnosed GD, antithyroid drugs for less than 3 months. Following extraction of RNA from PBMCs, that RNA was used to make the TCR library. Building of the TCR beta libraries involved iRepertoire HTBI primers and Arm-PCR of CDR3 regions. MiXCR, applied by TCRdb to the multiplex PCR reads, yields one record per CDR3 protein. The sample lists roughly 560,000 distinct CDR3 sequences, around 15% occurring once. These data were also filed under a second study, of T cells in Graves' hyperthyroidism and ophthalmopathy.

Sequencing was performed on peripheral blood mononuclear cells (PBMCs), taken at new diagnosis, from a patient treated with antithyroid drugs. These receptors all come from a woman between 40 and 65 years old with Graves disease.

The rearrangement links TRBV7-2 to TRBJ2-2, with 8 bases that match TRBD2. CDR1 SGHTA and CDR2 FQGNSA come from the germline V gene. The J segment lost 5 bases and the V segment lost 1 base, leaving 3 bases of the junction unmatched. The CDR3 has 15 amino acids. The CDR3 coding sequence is TGTGCCAGCAGCTTAGGGCAGCGGGGGACCGGGGAGCTGTTTTTT. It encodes CASSLGQRGTGELFF.

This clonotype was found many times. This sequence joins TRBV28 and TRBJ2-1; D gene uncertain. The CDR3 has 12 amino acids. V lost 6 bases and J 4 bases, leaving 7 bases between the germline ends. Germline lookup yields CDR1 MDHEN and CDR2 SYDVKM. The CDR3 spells CASRRSYNEQFF. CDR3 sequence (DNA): TGTGCCAGCAGAAGGTCGTACAATGAGCAGTTCTTC.

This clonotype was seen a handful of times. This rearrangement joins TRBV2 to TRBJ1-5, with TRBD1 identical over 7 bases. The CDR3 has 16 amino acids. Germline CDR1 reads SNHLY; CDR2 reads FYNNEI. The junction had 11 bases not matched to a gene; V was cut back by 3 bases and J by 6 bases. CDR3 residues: CASSDGPPGGTQPQHF. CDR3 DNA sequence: TGTGCCAGCAGTGACGGGCCCCCAGGGGGGACTCAGCCCCAGCATTTT.

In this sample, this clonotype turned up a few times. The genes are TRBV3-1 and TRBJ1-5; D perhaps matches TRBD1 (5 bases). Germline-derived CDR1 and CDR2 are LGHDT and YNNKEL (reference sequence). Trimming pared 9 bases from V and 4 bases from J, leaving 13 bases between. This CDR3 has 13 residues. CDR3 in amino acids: CASGNRPNQPQHF. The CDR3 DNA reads TGTGCCAGTGGAAACAGGCCGAATCAGCCCCAGCATTTT.

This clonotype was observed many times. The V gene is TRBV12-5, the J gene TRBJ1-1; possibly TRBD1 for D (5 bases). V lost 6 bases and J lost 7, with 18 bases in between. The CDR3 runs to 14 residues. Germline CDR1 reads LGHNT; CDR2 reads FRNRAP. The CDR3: CASGPKVTELEAFF. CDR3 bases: TGTGCTAGTGGCCCCAAGGTGACAGAGCTTGAAGCTTTCTTT.

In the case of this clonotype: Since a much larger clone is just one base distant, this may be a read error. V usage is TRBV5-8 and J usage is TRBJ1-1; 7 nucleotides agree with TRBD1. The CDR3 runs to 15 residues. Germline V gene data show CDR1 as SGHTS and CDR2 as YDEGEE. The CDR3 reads CTSSPEGGVATEAFF. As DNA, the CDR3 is TGTACCAGCAGCCCGGAAGGGGGCGTAGCCACTGAAGCTTTCTTT.